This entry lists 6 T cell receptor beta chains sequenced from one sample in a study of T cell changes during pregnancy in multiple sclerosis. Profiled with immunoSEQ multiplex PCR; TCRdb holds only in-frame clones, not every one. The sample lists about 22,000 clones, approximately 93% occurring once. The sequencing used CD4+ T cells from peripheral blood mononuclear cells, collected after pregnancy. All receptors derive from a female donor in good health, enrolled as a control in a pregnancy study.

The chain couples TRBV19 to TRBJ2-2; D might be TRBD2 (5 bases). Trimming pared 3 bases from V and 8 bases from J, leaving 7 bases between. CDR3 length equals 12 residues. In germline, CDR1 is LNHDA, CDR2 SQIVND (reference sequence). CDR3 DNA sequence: TGTGCCAGTAGTATCAGCGGTGGGGAGCTGTTTTTT. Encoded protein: CASSISGGELFF.

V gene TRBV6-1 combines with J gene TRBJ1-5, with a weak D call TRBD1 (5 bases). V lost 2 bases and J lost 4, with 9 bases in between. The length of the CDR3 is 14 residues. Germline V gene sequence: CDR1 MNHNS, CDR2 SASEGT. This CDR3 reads CASSEYPGNQPQHF. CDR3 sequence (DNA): TGTGCCAGCAGTGAATATCCAGGGAATCAGCCCCAGCATTTT.

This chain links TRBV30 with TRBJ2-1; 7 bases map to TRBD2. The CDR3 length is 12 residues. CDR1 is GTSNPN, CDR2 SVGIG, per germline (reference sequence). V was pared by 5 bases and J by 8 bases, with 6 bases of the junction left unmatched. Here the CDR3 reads CAWSSGGYEQFF. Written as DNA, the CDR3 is TGTGCCTGGTCTTCGGGAGGTTATGAGCAGTTCTTC.

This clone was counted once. CDR3 sequence (DNA): TGCAGCGTTGAAGGTGACCCCCATCGGGTACAAGAGACCCAGTACTTC. Translation: CSVEGDPHRVQETQYF. The J gene is TRBJ2-5, the V gene TRBV29-1; D is unresolved. CDR1 and CDR2 (germline): SQVTM, ANQGSEA. The V end was cut by 1 base, the J end by 2 bases, with 17 bases between. The CDR3 spans 16 residues.

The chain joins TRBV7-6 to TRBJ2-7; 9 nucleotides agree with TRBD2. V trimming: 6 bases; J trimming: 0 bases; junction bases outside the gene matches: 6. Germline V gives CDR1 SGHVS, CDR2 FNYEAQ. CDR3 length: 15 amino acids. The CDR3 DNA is TGTGCCAGCAGTGTGACTAGCGGCCCCTCCTACGAGCAGTACTTC. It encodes CASSVTSGPSYEQYF.

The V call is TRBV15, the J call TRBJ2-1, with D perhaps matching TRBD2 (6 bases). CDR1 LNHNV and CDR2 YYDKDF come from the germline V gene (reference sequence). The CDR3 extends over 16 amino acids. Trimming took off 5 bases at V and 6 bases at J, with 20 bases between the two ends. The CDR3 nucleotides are TGTGCCACCAGCGGACGCGGGACTCAGACGGTCAATGAGCAGTTCTTC. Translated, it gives CATSGRGTQTVNEQFF.